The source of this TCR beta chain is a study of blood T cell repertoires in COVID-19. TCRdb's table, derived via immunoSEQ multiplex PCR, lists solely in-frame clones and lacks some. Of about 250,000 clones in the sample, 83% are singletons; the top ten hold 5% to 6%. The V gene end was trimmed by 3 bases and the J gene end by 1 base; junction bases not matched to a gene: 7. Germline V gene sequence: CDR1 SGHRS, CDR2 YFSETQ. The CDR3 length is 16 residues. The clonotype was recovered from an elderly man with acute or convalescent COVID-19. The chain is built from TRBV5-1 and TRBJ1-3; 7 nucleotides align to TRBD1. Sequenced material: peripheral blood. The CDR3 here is CASSWGTATSGNTIYF. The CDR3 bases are TGCGCCAGCAGCTGGGGGACAGCGACTTCTGGAAACACCATATATTTT.